Reported below is one TCR beta chain. Its matching antigen is unknown. The source of the sample is a study of prognosis after radiotherapy for stage I lung cancer. Study details: Recruiting of stage I non-small cell lung cancer patients into the study occurred between April 2018 and early 2019.

Genomic DNA was the source, and TCR beta CDR3 was amplified from it by two-round multiplex PCR. Primers targeting each individual TRBV and TRBJ gene were applied in first-round PCR. MiXCR, applied by TCRdb to the multiplex PCR reads, yields one record per CDR3 protein. The repertoire includes some 8,500 distinct CDR3 sequences, approximately 67% of them detected once, and roughly 20% sits in the top ten. Notes on the study in general: Median unique TCR clones dropped from around 10,000 to 6,500 after stereotactic body radiation therapy. TRBV and TRBJ gene usage reportedly differed between patients with and without metastases.

The germline V gene has CDR1 DFQATT and CDR2 SNEGSKA (reference sequence). Trimming removed 3 bases from V and 7 bases from J, with 4 bases in between. The CDR3 covers 10 residues. This clonotype originated in a donor over 45 with non-small cell lung cancer. The specimen comprised PBMCs, sampled before or after stereotactic body radiation therapy (not recorded which). The chain joins TRBV20-1 to TRBJ2-1; D unresolved. The CDR3 here is CSASQNEQFF. The CDR3 DNA is TGCAGTGCTAGTCAGAATGAGCAGTTCTTC.